This T cell receptor beta chain was obtained from a study of cytomegalovirus exposure and HLA in healthy donors. Per germline, CDR1 MGHRA and CDR2 YSYEKL. V was clipped by 4 bases and J by 3 bases; unmatched bases: 19. CDR3 size: 20 residues. Remarks on this clone: The antigen remains undetermined.

Study-level findings and limits: CMV serostatus was the only immune exposure information that was available. It was taken for granted in presence/absence analyses that sequencing depth across donors was roughly uniform. It has been reported that TCR beta sequences accurately predicted the HLA-A and HLA-B alleles of most subjects. CMV antigen specificity was confirmed in vitro for a few CMV-associated chains.

Vbeta (60) and Jbeta (13) primers were used in the PCR. Assay used: immunoSEQ multiplex PCR; TCRdb lists only in-frame clones, some missing. The sample includes some 140,000 clones, around 77% of them seen just once. The clonotype was recovered from a man aged 25 to 40 in good health and CMV-seronegative. The chain joins TRBV4-1 to TRBJ1-2, with 11 bases fitting TRBD1. Sequencing input: PBMCs. CDR3 nucleotide sequence: TGCGCCAGCAGCCCTGTCATCCGGGACAGGGGGTTATCCTTACACTATGGCTACACCTTC. It encodes CASSPVIRDRGLSLHYGYTF.